Below, 5 T cell receptor beta chains from the same sample are listed, as sequenced in a study of Graves' ophthalmopathy and Graves' hyperthyroidism. RNA transcripts served as template for amplifying TCR beta CDR3 sequences. The first-round RT-PCR employed HTBI primers together with the Qiagen OneStep RT-PCR kit. A multiplex PCR was then performed as the second round. MiXCR was run by TCRdb on the multiplex PCR reads, yielding one entry per CDR3 protein. The table has some 410,000 distinct CDR3 sequences, 20% to 25% seen once; the top ten hold around 3.2%. Material: peripheral blood. All receptors derive from a woman aged 18-29 years with stable Graves' hyperthyroidism.

At least ten counts were recorded for this clonotype. The rearrangement uses TRBV7-9 and TRBJ1-1, with D possibly TRBD1 on 5 matching bases. The length of the CDR3 is 14 residues. V dropped 1 base and J dropped 3 bases, with 9 bases sitting between them. Germline lookup yields CDR1 SEHNR and CDR2 FQNEAQ (reference sequence). The CDR3 reads CASSLDRGDTEAFF. The CDR3, as DNA: TGTGCCAGCAGCTTAGACCGGGGGGACACTGAAGCTTTCTTT.

This clonotype was observed at least ten times. The chain recombines TRBV5-1 with TRBJ2-7, with D possibly matching TRBD2 (6 bases). In germline, CDR1 is SGHRS, CDR2 YFSETQ. CDR3 size: 17 residues. The ends were cut back, 0 bases at V and 2 bases at J, with 18 bases in the middle. CDR3 region: CASSLVLSTRVPYEQYF. The CDR3 region has the DNA TGCGCCAGCAGCTTGGTACTATCGACTAGGGTTCCCTACGAGCAGTACTTC.

This sequence joins TRBV12-3 or TRBV12-4 and TRBJ1-2; 8 nucleotides align to TRBD1. With V trimmed by 5 bases and J by 6 bases, 5 bases remained unmatched. This CDR3 contains 13 residues. The chain's CDR3 is CASSHRDRHGYTF. Written as DNA, the CDR3 is TGTGCCAGCAGTCACCGGGACAGGCATGGCTACACCTTC.

In this sample, this clonotype turned up once. The CDR3 region has the DNA TGCAGCGCCGGACTAGCGCGAGGGGACGAGCAGTACTTC. Its translation is CSAGLARGDEQYF. The chain recombines TRBV29-1 with TRBJ2-7; 9 bases line up with TRBD2. CDR1 and CDR2 (germline): SQVTM, ANQGSEA. The J segment lost 5 bases and the V segment lost 7 bases, leaving 9 bases of the junction unmatched. The CDR3 length is 13 residues.

This chain joins TRBV19 and TRBJ2-2, with 13 bases aligning to TRBD2. The V gene's germline CDR1 is LNHDA and CDR2 SQIVND (reference sequence). The CDR3 covers 15 residues. Losses at the gene ends were 3 bases for V and 7 bases for J; bases not matched to a gene: 2. CDR3 residues: CASSIWTSGSGELFF. The CDR3 nucleotides are TGTGCCAGTAGTATCTGGACTAGCGGGAGCGGGGAGCTGTTTTTT.